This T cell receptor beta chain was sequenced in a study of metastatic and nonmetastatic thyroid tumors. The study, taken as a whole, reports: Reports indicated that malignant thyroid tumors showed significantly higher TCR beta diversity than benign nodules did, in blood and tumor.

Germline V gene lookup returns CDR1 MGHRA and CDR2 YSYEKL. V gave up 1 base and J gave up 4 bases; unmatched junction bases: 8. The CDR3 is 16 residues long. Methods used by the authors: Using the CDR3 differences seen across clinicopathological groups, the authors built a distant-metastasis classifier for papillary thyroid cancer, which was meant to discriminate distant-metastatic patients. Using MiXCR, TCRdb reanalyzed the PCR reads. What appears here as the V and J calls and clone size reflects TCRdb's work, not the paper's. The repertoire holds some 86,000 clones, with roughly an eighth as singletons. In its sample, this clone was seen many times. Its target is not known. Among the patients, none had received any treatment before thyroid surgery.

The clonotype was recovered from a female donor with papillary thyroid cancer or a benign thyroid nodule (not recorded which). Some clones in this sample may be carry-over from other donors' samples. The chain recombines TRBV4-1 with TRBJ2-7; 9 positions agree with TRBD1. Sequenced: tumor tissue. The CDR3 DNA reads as TGCGCCAGCAGCCAAGTGGGGACAGGGAAAGGATACGAGCAGTACTTC. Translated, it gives CASSQVGTGKGYEQYF.